This is a list of T cell receptor beta chains from one sample in a study of beta chain features in type 1 diabetes. Here immunoSEQ multiplex PCR was the method, and the copy in TCRdb shows in-frame clones only, minus some. The top ten clones hold just under 0.04% of a sample with 500,000 to 850,000 clones, roughly 13% of them seen once. Sequencing was carried out using naive CD4+ T cells from blood. The receptors derive from a man aged 18 to 35 with type 1 diabetes. Each CDR3 is given with its conserved first and last residue. Fields, in order: clone size, J gene, D gene, V gene, CDR3 protein, CDR3 DNA. The D gene is left open where the match is weak. Clone sizes are given selectively: once, few, many, or a class where the clone is expanded.

>few|TRBJ2-5|.|TRBV7-2
CASSPGLGYQETQYF
TGTGCCAGCAGCCCCGGACTGGGGTACCAAGAGACCCAGTACTTC
>.|TRBJ1-2|.|TRBV20-1
CSARRGWGYTF
TGCAGTGCTAGACGGGGGTGGGGCTACACCTTC
>few|TRBJ2-4|TRBD1|TRBV7-7
CASSLEGGRAKNIQYF
TGTGCTAGCAGCTTAGAAGGGGGCCGGGCCAAAAACATTCAGTACTTC
>few|TRBJ2-5|.|TRBV9
CASSGATFLETQYF
TGTGCCAGCAGCGGCGCAACCTTCTTAGAGACCCAGTACTTC
>few|TRBJ2-3|.|TRBV2
CAAGISGTDTQYF
TGTGCAGCCGGGATCTCGGGCACAGATACGCAGTATTTT
>few|TRBJ2-5|TRBD1|TRBV28
CASSPPGQGGETQYF
TGTGCCAGCAGTCCCCCGGGACAGGGAGGAGAGACCCAGTACTTC
>few|TRBJ2-3|TRBD1|TRBV30
CASDRGGDTQYF
TGTGCCTCTGACAGGGGTGGGGATACGCAGTATTTT
>few|TRBJ1-6|TRBD1|TRBV28
CASTTQGGGNSPLHF
TGTGCCAGCACGACCCAGGGGGGAGGTAATTCACCCCTCCACTTT
>few|TRBJ1-5|TRBD1|TRBV30
CAWDQGGNQPQHF
TGTGCCTGGGACCAGGGGGGCAATCAGCCCCAGCATTTT
>few|TRBJ1-4|.|TRBV7-2
CASSLVGEKLFF
TGTGCCAGCAGCCTCGTGGGTGAAAAACTGTTTTTT
>.|TRBJ1-5|.|TRBV4-3
CASSRELGNQPQHF
TGCGCCAGCAGCCGCGAGCTTGGCAATCAGCCCCAGCATTTT